The rows below give T cell receptor beta chains drawn from one sample of a study of PD-1 blockade in classical Hodgkin lymphoma. The method was immunoSEQ multiplex PCR; TCRdb's version includes in-frame clones alone and lacks a portion of them. This table has under 25,000 clones, 84% appearing once. Sample: peripheral blood mononuclear cells (PBMCs), taken at baseline. All receptors derive from a human donor with classical Hodgkin lymphoma. Each CDR3 is given with its conserved first and last residue. D genes are given only for firm matches. Size values are once, few and many counts, or a class for expanded clones, and some rows have none.

V	size	J	length	D	DNA	CDR3
TRBV9	once	TRBJ2-1	15	-	TGTGCCAGCAGCCCGCGGCTCGGCCTAAACAATGAGCAGTTCTTC	CASSPRLGLNNEQFF
TRBV7-2	-	TRBJ1-2	14	TRBD1	TGTGCCAGCGGTTGGCGGGACAGGGGGCTTGGCTACACCTTC	CASGWRDRGLGYTF
TRBV7-8	-	TRBJ1-1	13	-	TGTGCCAGCAGCCCCAGGGCGGGGCCCTTCGCTTTCTTT	CASSPRAGPFAFF
TRBV7-8	-	TRBJ1-4	17	-	TGTGCCAGCAGCCCGCAAGACAGCGTTGCAACTAATGAAAAACTGTTTTTT	CASSPQDSVATNEKLFF
TRBV11-1	-	TRBJ2-1	15	-	TGTGCCAGCAGCTTACGTAGCCTGGGGGGCAATGAGCAGTTCTTC	CASSLRSLGGNEQFF
TRBV9	-	TRBJ2-1	16	TRBD2	TGTGCCAGCAGCCCAGGGGTGCTAGCGGGGTACAATGAGCAGTTCTTC	CASSPGVLAGYNEQFF
TRBV28	few	TRBJ2-2	12	-	TGTGCCAGCAGTTTTGGCACCGGGGAGCTGTTTTTT	CASSFGTGELFF
TRBV30	-	TRBJ2-2	13	-	TGTGCCTGGAACACAGGGAACACCGGGGAGCTGTTTTTT	CAWNTGNTGELFF
TRBV13	-	TRBJ2-5	15	TRBD2	TGTGCCAGCAGCCGTGTTGGCGGGGGGGGAGAGACCCAGTACTTC	CASSRVGGGGETQYF
TRBV5-6	-	TRBJ2-7	12	-	TGTGCCAGCAGCTCCGCACCCTACGAGCAGTACTTC	CASSSAPYEQYF
TRBV28	-	TRBJ2-7	15	-	TGTGCCAGCAGAGCCAGACCCGGGACACCCTACGAGCAGTACTTC	CASRARPGTPYEQYF
TRBV2	-	TRBJ2-7	16	TRBD2	TGTGCCAGCAGTGAAACGACTAGCAGGGTCCTCTACGAGCAGTACTTC	CASSETTSRVLYEQYF
TRBV5-1	few	TRBJ1-1	12	-	TGCGCCAGCAGCCAGGGGAACACTGAAGCTTTCTTT	CASSQGNTEAFF
TRBV28	-	TRBJ2-7	16	TRBD1	TGTGCCAGCAGTTTTTTACCTCGGACAGGGGCCTACGAGCAGTACTTC	CASSFLPRTGAYEQYF
TRBV6-5	-	TRBJ1-5	14	-	TGTGCCAGCAGCCATGGGGGGGGGTATCAGCCCCAGCATTTT	CASSHGGGYQPQHF
TRBV5-8	-	TRBJ2-3	14	-	TGTGCCAGCAGCTTGGTCGGGCTGGGAGATACGCAGTATTTT	CASSLVGLGDTQYF
TRBV28	-	TRBJ2-6	15	-	TGTGCCAGCAGTTTTCGGGGCTCTGGGGCCAACGTCCTGACTTTC	CASSFRGSGANVLTF
TRBV2	-	TRBJ2-5	14	-	TGTGCCAGCAAACAGGATCGGGGGCAAGAGACCCAGTACTTC	CASKQDRGQETQYF
TRBV19	-	TRBJ2-3	16	-	TGTGCCAGTAGTAACGATGGGACAACTAAACGGGATACGCAGTATTTT	CASSNDGTTKRDTQYF
TRBV4-3	-	TRBJ2-5	15	-	TGCGCCAGCAGCCAAGATCGAGCGCGCCAAGAGACCCAGTACTTC	CASSQDRARQETQYF
TRBV11-2	-	TRBJ1-1	14	-	TGTGCCAGCAGCATCCAAGACAGCAACACTGAAGCTTTCTTT	CASSIQDSNTEAFF
TRBV20-1	-	TRBJ1-1	10	-	TGCAGTGTCAAGAACACTGAAGCTTTCTTT	CSVKNTEAFF
TRBV2	-	TRBJ1-4	14	-	TGTGCCAGCAGTGTTAGACTAGGTGGTGAAAAACTGTTTTTT	CASSVRLGGEKLFF
TRBV5-6	-	TRBJ1-4	15	-	TGTGCCAGCAGCTTAGTCGGCAGAACTAATGAAAAACTGTTTTTT	CASSLVGRTNEKLFF
TRBV19	-	TRBJ1-1	14	TRBD1	TGTGCCAGTAGCATGACAGGGTTAGACACTGAAGCTTTCTTT	CASSMTGLDTEAFF
TRBV28	-	TRBJ2-2	15	TRBD1	TGTGCCAGCAGTTTCCGGGACAGGGGGACCGGGGAGCTGTTTTTT	CASSFRDRGTGELFF
TRBV7-9	-	TRBJ1-6	15	TRBD1	TGTGCCAGCAGTCCTGACAGGGCCTATAATTCACCCCTCCACTTT	CASSPDRAYNSPLHF
TRBV6-4	-	TRBJ2-7	15	TRBD1	TGTGCCAGCAGTCCCCGCGGGACAGGGTCCTACGAGCAGTACTTC	CASSPRGTGSYEQYF
TRBV6-5	-	TRBJ2-7	13	-	TGTGCCAGCAGGCGTGGTCCTTCCTACGAGCAGTACTTC	CASRRGPSYEQYF
TRBV12-5	few	TRBJ2-7	13	-	TGTGCTAGTGGTAACGCCCTGCTCGGGGAGCAGTACTTC	CASGNALLGEQYF
TRBV4-3	once	TRBJ1-1	15	TRBD1	TGCGCCAGCAGCCAAGACCCCCGGACAGGAATTGAAGCTTTCTTT	CASSQDPRTGIEAFF
TRBV10-3	-	TRBJ2-2	16	-	TGTGCCATCAGTGAGTCGACTAGGCCGAACACCGGGGAGCTGTTTTTT	CAISESTRPNTGELFF
TRBV7-9	-	TRBJ2-5	15	TRBD1	TGTGCCAGCAGCCGTCCCGGGACAGGGTCCGAGACCCAGTACTTC	CASSRPGTGSETQYF
TRBV11-2	-	TRBJ2-1	15	-	TGTGCCAGCAGCTCCCCTATGGGGCCCGGGAATGAGCAGTTCTTC	CASSSPMGPGNEQFF
TRBV9	-	TRBJ1-2	13	-	TGTGCCAGCAGCCTCACACCTGGAAGGACCTACACCTTC	CASSLTPGRTYTF
TRBV19	-	TRBJ2-1	16	-	TGTGCCAGTAGTATCCGTATCCGGGGATCGACCGATGAGCAGTTCTTC	CASSIRIRGSTDEQFF
TRBV14	-	TRBJ2-4	16	TRBD2	TGTGCCAGCAGCCTAACTAGCGGGGGGGCAGGAAACATTCAGTACTTC	CASSLTSGGAGNIQYF
TRBV5-4	-	TRBJ2-7	16	TRBD1	TGTGCCAGCAGCTTGGCCCGGACAGGAGCCTCCTACGAGCAGTACTTC	CASSLARTGASYEQYF
TRBV7-3	once	TRBJ2-1	16	-	TGTGCCAGCAGCTTAAAACCCAGACTTGAGGGCAATGAGCAGTTCTTC	CASSLKPRLEGNEQFF
TRBV6-6	-	TRBJ1-4	14	-	TGTGCCAGCAGTTTAGTTTCAGCTAATGAAAAACTGTTTTTT	CASSLVSANEKLFF
TRBV30	-	TRBJ2-7	12	-	TGTGCCTCCAGCAGGGGAGGCTACGAGCAGTACTTC	CASSRGGYEQYF
TRBV15	-	TRBJ2-5	18	TRBD2	TGTGCCACCAGCAGAACCCTGGGACTAGCGGACCTGACGGAGACCCAGTACTTC	CATSRTLGLADLTETQYF
TRBV28	once	TRBJ2-3	11	-	TGTGCCAGCAGTTTAGTAGATACGCAGTATTTT	CASSLVDTQYF
TRBV5-4	-	TRBJ2-3	13	-	TGTGCCAGCAGCTTTCCCAGCACAGATACGCAGTATTTT	CASSFPSTDTQYF
TRBV4-2	-	TRBJ2-2	17	TRBD2	TGTGCCAGCAGCCAAGACCGAGCGGGGGCCTTCACCGGGGAGCTGTTTTTT	CASSQDRAGAFTGELFF
TRBV25-1	few	TRBJ2-1	17	-	TGTGCCAGCAGTGAATCGCTCGGCGACCCCCTAAACAATGAGCAGTTCTTC	CASSESLGDPLNNEQFF
TRBV5-6	few	TRBJ1-2	15	-	TGTGCCAGCAGCTTGCCTCAAGGGGGGCCCTATGGCTACACCTTC	CASSLPQGGPYGYTF
TRBV7-6	-	TRBJ1-2	14	-	TGTGCCAGCAGCGAAACAGCAGGGGACTATGGCTACACCTTC	CASSETAGDYGYTF
TRBV28	-	TRBJ1-1	15	-	TGTGCCAGCAGTTTATATAAAGGGATGAACACTGAAGCTTTCTTT	CASSLYKGMNTEAFF
TRBV4-1	once	TRBJ1-2	18	TRBD1	TGCGCCAGCAGCCAAGAAACGGGGGGGGACAGGGCTCCCTATGGCTACACCTTC	CASSQETGGDRAPYGYTF
TRBV18	once	TRBJ1-2	13	-	TGTGCCAGCTCACAGGACAGCGGGTATGGCTACACCTTC	CASSQDSGYGYTF
TRBV7-9	-	TRBJ2-7	13	TRBD1	TGTGCCAGCACCGGACAGGGGAGGGACGAGCAGTACTTC	CASTGQGRDEQYF
TRBV2	once	TRBJ2-6	16	-	TGTGCCAGCAGTGAGAGCGGCTACTCTGGGGCCAACGTCCTGACTTTC	CASSESGYSGANVLTF